This TCR beta chain was found in a study of cytomegalovirus exposure and HLA in healthy donors. The PCR was carried out with 60 Vbeta primers and 13 Jbeta primers. Libraries were prepared by immunoSEQ multiplex PCR; TCRdb keeps only in-frame clonotypes and omits some of them. The data show 250,000 to 350,000 clones, about nine tenths seen once. CDR1 GTSNPN and CDR2 SVGIG come from the germline V gene (reference sequence). There are 12 residues in the CDR3. With 4 bases removed from V and 3 bases from J, the gap between germline ends came to 9 bases. This clone has only one observation. Its cognate antigen is unknown. Findings and caveats of the study: TCR beta chains numbering approximately 150 were designated cytomegalovirus-associated.

J is TRBJ1-2 and V is TRBV30, with D possibly matching TRBD1 (5 bases). Sequenced sample: PBMCs. The sequence derives from a man in his forties in good health and CMV-seropositive. The CDR3: CAWTDRYYGYTF. Written as DNA, the CDR3 is TGTGCCTGGACAGACAGATACTATGGCTACACCTTC.